This TCR beta chain was sequenced in a study of T cells in Graves' hyperthyroidism and ophthalmopathy. Overall study: Sampling of peripheral blood happened at initial diagnosis, prior to any treatment.

Regarding this clonotype: As yet, its antigen is unknown.

RNA transcripts gave rise to amplified TCR beta CDR3 regions. The TCR CDR3 was amplified in a first-round RT-PCR using the HTBI primer set. In TCRdb, the multiplex PCR reads were re-called with MiXCR into one record per CDR3 protein. The sample comprises hundreds of thousands of distinct CDR3 sequences, around 15% of which are singletons, and around 3.5% rests with the top ten. The study, taken as a whole, reports: Model-based prediction identified ophthalmopathy a median around 6.7 months prior to its onset. A model built on 13 V-J features separated ophthalmopathy from stable hyperthyroidism.

Germline assignment: CDR1 MNHNS and CDR2 SASEGT. V was pared by 9 bases and J by 1 base, with 3 bases of the junction left unmatched. The CDR3 consists of 13 residues. Ophthalmopathy cases scored 3 or more on the Clinical Activity Score and 4 or more on NOSPECS grade, with duration below 3 months. Material: blood. The chain links TRBV6-1 to TRBJ2-7; TRBD2 agrees at 10 bases. The clonotype originates from a middle-aged woman with Graves' ophthalmopathy. The CDR3 DNA sequence: TGTGCCAGTCAGCGGGAGGGTTCCTACGAGCAGTACTTC. It encodes CASQREGSYEQYF.